This T cell receptor (beta chain) comes out of a study of T cell repertoires in cytomegalovirus infection. Across the whole study: Public TCR beta signatures were indicative of both CMV infection and a matching HLA type.

TCRdb re-called the reads through MiXCR, storing one row per CDR3 protein. The table includes some 170,000 distinct CDR3 sequences, 15% to 20% detected once. The germline V gene encodes CDR1 SGHVS and CDR2 FNYEAQ. With V trimmed by 2 bases and J by 7 bases, 7 bases remained unmatched. The length of the CDR3 is 15 residues. The receptor was derived from a human donor in good health (CMV status not recorded). Some clones in this sample may be carry-over from other donors' samples. J is TRBJ2-1 and V is TRBV7-6, with 8 nucleotides matching TRBD2. The specimen sequenced was CD8+ T cells from PBMCs. CDR3 in amino acids: CASSLTGLDTNEQFF. The CDR3 DNA reads TGTGCCAGCAGCTTAACGGGACTAGATACAAATGAGCAGTTCTTC.